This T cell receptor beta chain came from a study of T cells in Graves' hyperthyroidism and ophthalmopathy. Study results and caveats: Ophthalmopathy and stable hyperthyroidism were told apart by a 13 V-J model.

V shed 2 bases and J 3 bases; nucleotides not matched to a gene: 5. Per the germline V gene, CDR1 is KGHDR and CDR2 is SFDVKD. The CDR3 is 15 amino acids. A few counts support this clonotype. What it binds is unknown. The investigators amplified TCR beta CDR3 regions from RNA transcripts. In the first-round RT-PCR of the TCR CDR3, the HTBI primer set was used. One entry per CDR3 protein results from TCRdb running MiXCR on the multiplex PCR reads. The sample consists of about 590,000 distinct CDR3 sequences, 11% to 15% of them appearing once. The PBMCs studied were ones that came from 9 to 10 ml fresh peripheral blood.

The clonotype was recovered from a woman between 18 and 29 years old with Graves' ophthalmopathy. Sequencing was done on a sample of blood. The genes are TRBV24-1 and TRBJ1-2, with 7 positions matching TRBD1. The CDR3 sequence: CATSDSGQDHYGYTF. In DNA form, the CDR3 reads TGTGCCACCAGTGATTCTGGACAGGACCACTATGGCTACACCTTC.